Shown below are 32 T cell receptor beta chains from a single sample sequenced in a study of T cells in narcolepsy. The protocol was immunoSEQ multiplex PCR, while the TCRdb copy is restricted to in-frame clones and leaves out a portion. This table has around 33,000 clones, around 86% appearing once. Sequenced sample: CD45RA- memory CD4+ T cells from PBMCs. These TCRs come from a human donor with narcolepsy.

This sequence joins TRBV7-7 and TRBJ2-1; tentatively, D is TRBD2 (7 bases). The germline gives CDR1 SSHAT, CDR2 FNYEAQ (reference sequence). This CDR3 comprises 14 residues. Trimming took 5 bases from V and 8 from J, leaving 16 bases between them. The CDR3 loop reads CASSLRGGSHEQFF. CDR3 DNA: TGTGCCAGCAGCCTAAGGGGGGGGTCGCATGAGCAGTTCTTC.

Only one count was recorded for this clone. The rearrangement uses TRBV6-1 and TRBJ2-7, with D perhaps TRBD1 (5 bases). Between the trimmed V and J ends, which lost 5 bases and 3 bases, there was a span of 8 bases. CDR3 length equals 12 residues. Germline CDR1 is MNHNS and CDR2 is SASEGT. CDR3 region: CASSSGLYEQYF. CDR3 DNA: TGTGCCAGCAGTTCAGGGCTCTACGAGCAGTACTTC.

This chain joins TRBV14 and TRBJ2-7; D unclear. Trimming cost V 4 bases and J 4 bases, with 8 bases left between them. This CDR3 contains 12 residues. CDR1 SGHDN and CDR2 FVKESK come from the germline V gene. This CDR3 reads CASSRFRYEQYF. The CDR3 nucleotides are TGTGCCAGCAGCCGTTTCAGGTACGAGCAGTACTTC.

The V call is TRBV5-1, the J call TRBJ2-3; D possibly corresponds to TRBD2 (5 bases). Germline CDR1 is SGHRS and CDR2 is YFSETQ. The CDR3 extends over 17 amino acids. With 3 bases removed from V and 0 bases from J, the gap between germline ends came to 17 bases. The CDR3: CASSSPGQTMSTDTQYF. The CDR3 DNA reads as TGCGCCAGCAGCTCCCCCGGGCAGACTATGAGCACAGATACGCAGTATTTT.

The genes are TRBV5-6 and TRBJ1-6, with a tentative D call TRBD1 (5 bases). CDR3 size: 17 residues. CDR1 and CDR2 from the germline V gene are SGHDT and YYEEEE. The ends were cut back, 0 bases at V and 7 bases at J, with 17 bases in the middle. CDR3: CASSLGSGRRGNSPLHF. The CDR3 DNA sequence: TGTGCCAGCAGCTTGGGATCAGGGCGTCGGGGCAATTCACCCCTCCACTTT.

The gene calls are TRBV5-1 and TRBJ2-2; tentatively, D is TRBD1 or TRBD2 (6 bases each). Trimming took off 0 bases at V and 5 bases at J, with 14 bases between the two ends. The length of the CDR3 is 16 residues. Germline assignment: CDR1 SGHRS and CDR2 YFSETQ. CDR3 amino acids: CASSLDFGGLTGELFF. In nucleotides, the CDR3 is TGCGCCAGCAGCTTGGATTTCGGGGGCTTAACCGGGGAGCTGTTTTTT.

The gene calls are TRBV9 and TRBJ2-3; 13 bases match TRBD2. This CDR3 is 17 amino acids long. V lost 0 bases to trimming and J lost 0 bases; unmatched junction nucleotides: 1. Germline assignment: CDR1 SGDLS and CDR2 YYNGEE. The CDR3 sequence: CASSVGTSGGSTDTQYF. The DNA of the CDR3 is TGTGCCAGCAGCGTAGGGACTAGCGGGGGTAGCACAGATACGCAGTATTTT. Complete variable domain (other parts from reference TRBV9 and TRBJ2-3): DSGVTQTPKHLITATGQRVTLRCSPRSGDLSVYWYQQSLDQGLQFLIQYYNGEERAKGNILERFSAQQFPDLHSELNLSSLELGDSALYFCASSVGTSGGSTDTQYFGPGTRLTVL.

In this sample, this clone turned up once. The J gene is TRBJ2-3, the V gene TRBV7-2; D remains ambiguous. The germline CDR1 and CDR2 sequences are SGHTA and FQGNSA. This CDR3 has 17 amino acids. With 2 bases removed from V and 1 base from J, the gap between germline ends came to 16 bases. CDR3 amino acids: CASSLTAPLSGTDTQYF. The CDR3 region has the DNA TGTGCCAGCAGCTTAACGGCCCCCCTATCGGGCACAGATACGCAGTATTTT.

This chain uses TRBV5-5 with TRBJ2-7; D perhaps matches TRBD1 (6 bases). The CDR3 has 12 amino acids. Germline V gene data show CDR1 as SGHKS and CDR2 as YYEKEE (reference sequence). The V end was cut by 3 bases, the J end by 2 bases, with 6 bases between. DNA of the CDR3: TGTGCCAGCAGCTGGGACACCTACGAGCAGTACTTC. It is translated as CASSWDTYEQYF.

For this clone: This sample also contains other DNA sequences that code for the same CDR3. V usage is TRBV2 and J usage is TRBJ2-5; 9 nucleotides agree with TRBD1. The CDR3 is made up of 15 amino acids. Germline V gene sequence: CDR1 SNHLY, CDR2 FYNNEI. The ends lost 7 bases at V and 5 bases at J; junction bases unmatched: 11. The CDR3 sequence: CASNRIGQGQETQYF. In DNA, the CDR3 is TGTGCCAGCAACCGTATCGGACAGGGGCAGGAGACCCAGTACTTC.

The chain links TRBV7-9 to TRBJ2-7; 7 nucleotides match TRBD2. Germline trimming cut 4 bases from V and 12 bases from J; bases unmatched to any gene: 12. The germline gives CDR1 SEHNR, CDR2 FQNEAQ (reference sequence). This CDR3 is 13 amino acids long. CDR3 protein: CASSSAGTNFWYF. CDR3 DNA sequence: TGTGCCAGCAGCTCTGCAGGGACTAATTTTTGGTACTTC.

The chain is built from TRBV6-5 and TRBJ2-1; 9 positions match TRBD1. The V gene end was trimmed by 7 bases and the J gene end by 7 bases; junction bases not matched to a gene: 11. The germline V gene encodes CDR1 MNHEY and CDR2 SVGAGI. The CDR3 totals 15 residues. The DNA for the CDR3 is TGTGCCAGCACCCAGGGACAGGGTGGGAAGAATGAGCAGTTCTTC. This encodes CASTQGQGGKNEQFF.

The rearrangement joins TRBV18 to TRBJ1-4; D possibly corresponds to TRBD1 (5 bases). V was pared by 1 base and J by 6 bases, with 12 bases between. The length of the CDR3 is 15 residues. The germline gives CDR1 KGHSH, CDR2 LQKENI. The CDR3 DNA reads TGTGCCAGCTCACCACGTCTGGACAAGGATGAAAAACTGTTTTTT. This encodes CASSPRLDKDEKLFF.

The table lists this clone with a count of one. The CDR3 sequence: CASSFGTLVGELFF. CDR3 coding DNA: TGTGCCAGCAGCTTCGGGACTTTGGTCGGGGAGCTGTTTTTT. This chain joins TRBV5-7 and TRBJ2-2, with D maybe TRBD2 (6 bases). TRBV5-7 is designated an ORF whose function remains uncertain. The V gene lost 2 bases and the J gene lost 7 bases, with 12 bases spanning the gap. The CDR3 extends over 14 amino acids.

In regard to this clone: An end of the junction does not agree with germline; a read error may underlie this. V gene TRBV27 combines with J gene TRBJ1-6, with 8 bases aligning to TRBD1. Germline V gene data show CDR1 as MNHEY and CDR2 as SMNVEV (reference sequence). This CDR3 has 15 residues. For the CDR3, the DNA is TGTGCCGGCAGTGGCAGGGGGCAGTCAGGATCACTCCTCCACTTT. Translating gives CAGSGRGQSGSLLHF.

CDR3 DNA sequence: TGTGCCAGCAGCTTAATGCACCGTGACGAGCAGTACTTC. Amino acid sequence: CASSLMHRDEQYF. V is TRBV11-3 and J is TRBJ2-7; D gene ambiguous. Germline CDR1 and CDR2: SGHNT and YENEEA. The CDR3 totals 13 residues. V gave up 2 bases and J gave up 5 bases, with 10 bases separating them.

V and J are TRBV4-1 and TRBJ2-7; 7 nucleotides line up with TRBD1. The germline V gene encodes CDR1 MGHRA and CDR2 YSYEKL. The CDR3 spans 15 residues. The trim removed 3 bases at V and 3 bases at J, leaving 8 bases unmatched. The CDR3 DNA sequence: TGCGCCAGCAGCCAGTCGACAGGGCCGGGCTACGAGCAGTACTTC. As protein: CASSQSTGPGYEQYF.

The V and J genes are TRBV6-5 and TRBJ1-1; D perhaps matches TRBD1 (5 bases). The CDR3 has 13 residues. Germline values: CDR1 MNHEY, CDR2 SVGAGI. V was cut by 5 bases and J by 0 bases, with 7 bases left in between. CDR3 sequence reads: CASSRQMNTEAFF. The DNA of the CDR3 is TGTGCCAGCAGTCGACAGATGAACACTGAAGCTTTCTTT.

This clone was seen a handful of times. The CDR3 nucleotides are TGTGCCAGCAGCCACACCGGGCCCTCAAGGGGCACCGGGGAGCTGTTTTTT. The encoded protein is CASSHTGPSRGTGELFF. J is TRBJ2-2 and V is TRBV14; perhaps TRBD1 as D (5 bases). Germline assignment: CDR1 SGHDN and CDR2 FVKESK. The germline V and J ends were trimmed by 3 bases and 4 bases, with 18 bases remaining between them. The CDR3 is 17 residues long.

This chain connects TRBV7-3 to TRBJ1-1; a weak D match, TRBD1 (5 bases). Trimming cost V 5 bases and J 0 bases, with 10 bases left between them. The CDR3 is 14 residues long. Per germline, CDR1 SGHTA and CDR2 FQGTGA. The CDR3 spells CASSPPGLNTEAFF. DNA for the CDR3: TGTGCCAGCAGCCCCCCAGGGTTGAACACTGAAGCTTTCTTT. Complete variable domain (other parts from reference TRBV7-3 and TRBJ1-1): GAGVSQTPSNKVTEKGKYVELRCDPISGHTALYWYRQSLGQGPEFLIYFQGTGAADDSGLPNDRFFAVRPEGSVSTLKIQRTERGDSAVYLCASSPPGLNTEAFFGQGTRLTVV.

This chain uses TRBV5-4 with TRBJ1-6; the match to TRBD1 covers 7 bases. V shed 3 bases, J shed 6 bases, and the junction held 3 bases outside the gene matches. Per germline, CDR1 SGHNT and CDR2 YYREEE (reference sequence). The CDR3 covers 14 residues. The CDR3 nucleotides are TGTGCCAGCAGCTACGACAGGGCTAATTCACCCCTCCACTTT. Protein product: CASSYDRANSPLHF.

This rearrangement joins TRBV4-1 to TRBJ2-7, with 9 bases identical to TRBD1. The CDR3 runs 17 residues. Trimming took 1 base from V and 1 from J; bases not matched to a gene: 8. Germline CDR1 MGHRA, CDR2 YSYEKL. CDR3 protein: CASSQVIGQGFSYEQYF. The CDR3 DNA reads as TGCGCCAGCAGCCAAGTGATAGGACAGGGGTTTTCCTACGAGCAGTACTTC.

This clone has a single count. The V call is TRBV18, the J call TRBJ2-5, with a tentative D call TRBD2 (7 bases). The V and J ends lost 8 bases and 2 bases respectively, with 12 bases between them. The CDR3 spans 13 residues. CDR1 KGHSH and CDR2 LQKENI come from the germline V gene. CDR3 residues: CASTRGAQETQYF. Written as DNA, the CDR3 is TGTGCCAGCACCCGGGGGGCTCAAGAGACCCAGTACTTC.

V gene TRBV6-5 combines with J gene TRBJ1-2; D is unresolved. From germline, CDR1 is MNHEY and CDR2 SVGAGI. V was cut by 1 base and J by 0 bases, with 9 bases left in between. The CDR3 has 15 amino acids. CDR3 residues: CASSYWSAPNYGYTF. CDR3 DNA sequence: TGTGCCAGCAGTTACTGGTCGGCCCCTAACTATGGCTACACCTTC.

In this sample, this clone turned up once. The rearrangement uses TRBV7-8 and TRBJ1-1; D is unresolved. This CDR3 comprises 15 residues. Germline values: CDR1 SGHVS, CDR2 FQNEAQ. V lost 1 base and J 1 base, leaving 10 bases between the germline ends. The CDR3 coding sequence is TGTGCCAGCAGCTTAGAATCAGTCCAGAACACTGAAGCTTTCTTT. This sequence encodes CASSLESVQNTEAFF.

The genes are TRBV7-8 and TRBJ1-3; D gene ambiguous. The CDR3 consists of 15 residues. Trimming pared 4 bases from V and 0 bases from J, leaving 10 bases between. Germline V gene lookup returns CDR1 SGHVS and CDR2 FQNEAQ. The CDR3 is CASSSFSFSGNTIYF. CDR3 bases: TGTGCCAGCAGCTCCTTTTCATTCTCTGGAAACACCATATATTTT.

The chain links TRBV14 to TRBJ2-3; 7 bases align to TRBD2. The CDR3 covers 15 residues. The V gene end was trimmed by 1 base and the J gene end by 11 bases; junction bases not matched to a gene: 12. Germline values: CDR1 SGHDN, CDR2 FVKESK. CDR3 residues: CASSQVRGGGSGQYF. In DNA, the CDR3 is TGTGCCAGCAGCCAAGTACGCGGGGGAGGTAGCGGGCAGTATTTT.

The CDR3 region is CASSSRLAGGLTQYF. CDR3 DNA sequence: TGTGCCAGCAGTTCCCGACTAGCGGGGGGGCTCACGCAGTATTTT. The chain recombines TRBV27 with TRBJ2-3; 14 bases are a match to TRBD2. The CDR3 spans 15 residues. The germline V gene has CDR1 MNHEY and CDR2 SMNVEV (reference sequence). The V and J ends lost 4 bases and 9 bases, in that order; junction bases with no gene match: 6.

The chain links TRBV4-2 to TRBJ1-3; possibly TRBD1 for D (5 bases). Trimming took 0 bases from V and 2 from J, leaving 17 bases between them. Germline assignment: CDR1 LGHNA and CDR2 YNFKEQ. The CDR3 extends over 18 amino acids. CDR3 nucleotides: TGTGCCAGCAGCCAAGATGACCCCAGGGTTGTAACTGGAAACACCATATATTTT. Translated: CASSQDDPRVVTGNTIYF.

The chain uses TRBV9 and TRBJ1-4; D is ambiguous. The V end was cut by 0 bases, the J end by 3 bases, with 12 bases between. Germline CDR1 is SGDLS and CDR2 is YYNGEE. CDR3 length: 16 amino acids. CDR3 nucleotides: TGTGCCAGCAGCGTAGGGAGCCGGGCAGCTAATGAAAAACTGTTTTTT. This encodes CASSVGSRAANEKLFF.

This chain uses TRBV20-1 with TRBJ1-1, with no clear D. This CDR3 spans 11 amino acids. Looked up from germline, CDR1 is DFQATT and CDR2 is SNEGSKA (reference sequence). The V end was cut by 3 bases, the J end by 11 bases, with 13 bases between. The CDR3 coding sequence is TGCAGTGCTAGTTTTTCCGGAGGGGCTTTCTTT. Translated: CSASFSGGAFF.

The chain carries TRBV5-1 and TRBJ1-1, with no clear D. The CDR3 is 15 amino acids. Germline V lookup: CDR1 SGHRS, CDR2 YFSETQ. V dropped 2 bases and J dropped 1 base, with 12 bases sitting between them. In nucleotides, the CDR3 is TGCGCCAGCAGCTTATTTACCACAAGGAACACTGAAGCTTTCTTT. Protein product: CASSLFTTRNTEAFF. Full variable domain (missing parts from reference TRBV5-1 and TRBJ1-1): KAGVTQTPRYLIKTRGQQVTLSCSPISGHRSVSWYQQTPGQGLQFLFEYFSETQRNKGNFPGRFSGRQFSNSRSEMNVSTLELGDSALYLCASSLFTTRNTEAFFGQGTRLTVV.